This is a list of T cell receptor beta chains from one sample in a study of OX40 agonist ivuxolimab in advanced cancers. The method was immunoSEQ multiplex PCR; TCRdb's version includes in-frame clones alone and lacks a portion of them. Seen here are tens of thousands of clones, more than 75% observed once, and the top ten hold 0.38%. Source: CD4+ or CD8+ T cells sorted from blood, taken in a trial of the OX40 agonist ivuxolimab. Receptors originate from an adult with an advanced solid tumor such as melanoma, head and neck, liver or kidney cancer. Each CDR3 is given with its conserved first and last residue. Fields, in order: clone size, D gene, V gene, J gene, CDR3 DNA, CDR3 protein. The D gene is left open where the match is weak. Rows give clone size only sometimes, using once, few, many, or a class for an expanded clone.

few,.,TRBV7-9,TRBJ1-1,TGTGCCAGCAGCCTCAACACTGAAGCTTTCTTT,CASSLNTEAFF
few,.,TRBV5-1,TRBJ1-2,TGCGCCAGCAGCCCCGGTGGTGGAGGCGGATATGGCTACACCTTC,CASSPGGGGGYGYTF
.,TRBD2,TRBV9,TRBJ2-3,TGTGCCAGCAGCTCCGGGCGGGGGGGCCGAGATACGCAGTATTTT,CASSSGRGGRDTQYF
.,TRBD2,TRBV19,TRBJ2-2,TGTGCCAGTAGTATAGATCTATGGCTAGCGGGGGGCCCGAGCGGGGAGCTGTTTTTT,CASSIDLWLAGGPSGELFF
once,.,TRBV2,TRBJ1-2,TGTGCCAGCAGTGAACAAGGGGACTATGGCTACACCTTC,CASSEQGDYGYTF
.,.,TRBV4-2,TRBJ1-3,TGTGCCAGCAGCCAGAACCAACAACTCCTCTCTGGAAACACCATATATTTT,CASSQNQQLLSGNTIYF
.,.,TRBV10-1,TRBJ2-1,TGCGCCAGCAGTGAGTTGGGGAATGAGCAGTTCTTC,CASSELGNEQFF
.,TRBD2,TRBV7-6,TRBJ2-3,TGTGCCAGCAGCTTAGTAGCGACTAGCGGGGGGCCCGGGGGTACGCAGTATTTT,CASSLVATSGGPGGTQYF
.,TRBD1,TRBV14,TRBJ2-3,TGTGCCAGCAGCCTGGACAGGAGCACAGATACGCAGTATTTT,CASSLDRSTDTQYF
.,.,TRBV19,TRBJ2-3,TGTGCCAGTAGGATCCTAGCAGGCACAGATACGCAGTATTTT,CASRILAGTDTQYF
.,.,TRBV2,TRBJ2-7,TGTGCCAGCCTCCTAAGGCAGGTTTCCTACGAGCAGTACTTC,CASLLRQVSYEQYF
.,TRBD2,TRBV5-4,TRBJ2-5,TGTGCCAGCAGCCGTAGCGGGGGAGAGACCCAGTACTTC,CASSRSGGETQYF
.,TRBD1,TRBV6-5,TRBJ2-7,TGTGCCAGCAGTGGGTGGGGACAGGGGTACGAGCAGTACTTC,CASSGWGQGYEQYF
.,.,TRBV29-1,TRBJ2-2,TGCAGCGTCCGCGGGGCCGCGAACACCGGGGAGCTGTTTTTT,CSVRGAANTGELFF